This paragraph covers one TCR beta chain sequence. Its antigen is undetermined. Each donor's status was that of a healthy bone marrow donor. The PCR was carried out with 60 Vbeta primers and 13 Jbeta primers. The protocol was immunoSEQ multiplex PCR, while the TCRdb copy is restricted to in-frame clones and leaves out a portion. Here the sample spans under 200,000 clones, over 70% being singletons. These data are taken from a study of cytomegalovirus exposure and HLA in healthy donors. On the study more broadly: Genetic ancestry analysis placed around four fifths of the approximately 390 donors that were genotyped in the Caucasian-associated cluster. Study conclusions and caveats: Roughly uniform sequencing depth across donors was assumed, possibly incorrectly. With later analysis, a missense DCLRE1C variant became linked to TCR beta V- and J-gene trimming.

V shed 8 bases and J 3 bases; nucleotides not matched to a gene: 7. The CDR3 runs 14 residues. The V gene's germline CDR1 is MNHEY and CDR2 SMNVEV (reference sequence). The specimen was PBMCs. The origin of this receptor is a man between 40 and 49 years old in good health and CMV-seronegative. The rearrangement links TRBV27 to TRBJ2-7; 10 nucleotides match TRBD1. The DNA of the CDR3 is TGTGCCAGCTCCCGGACAGGGGGAAACTACGAGCAGTACTTC. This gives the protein CASSRTGGNYEQYF.